A selection of T cell receptor beta chains follows, all from one sample in a study of technical replicates of blood from a few donors. Libraries were prepared by immunoSEQ multiplex PCR; TCRdb keeps only in-frame clonotypes and omits some of them. The sample lists about 81,000 clones, 80% to 95% seen once, with approximately 0.3% in the top ten. The sample consisted of T cells isolated from PBMCs. These receptors came from a human donor in good health. The CDR3 runs from the conserved cysteine through the conserved F or W. Fields, in order: V gene, J gene, clone size, D gene, CDR3 DNA, CDR3 protein. The D gene is left open where the match is weak. Clone size is given for some rows only: seen once, a few or many times, or a class if the clone is expanded.

V: TRBV7-9; J: TRBJ1-5; size: few; D: .; DNA: TGTGCCAGCAGCGGGGGGACCAGTCAGCCCCAGCATTTT; CDR3: CASSGGTSQPQHF
V: TRBV29-1; J: TRBJ1-1; size: .; D: .; DNA: TGCAGCGTTGAAGCGTTGGGGGGGGCCGGTGAAGCTTTCTTT; CDR3: CSVEALGGAGEAFF
V: TRBV28; J: TRBJ2-1; size: .; D: TRBD2; DNA: TGTGCCAGCAGTTTTCTAGCGGGGGGTTCAGAGCAGTTCTTC; CDR3: CASSFLAGGSEQFF
V: TRBV5-4; J: TRBJ1-2; size: .; D: .; DNA: TGTGCCAGCAGCTTATGGGGGGGGAGTAACTATGGCTACACCTTC; CDR3: CASSLWGGSNYGYTF
V: TRBV29-1; J: TRBJ2-7; size: .; D: TRBD2; DNA: TGCAGCGTTGAAGATCTTAATAGCGGGAGGGCCAGTGAGCAGTACTTC; CDR3: CSVEDLNSGRASEQYF
V: TRBV4-2; J: TRBJ1-1; size: .; D: TRBD1; DNA: TGTGCCAGCAGCCAACCGGACAGGGTGAACACTGAAGCTTTCTTT; CDR3: CASSQPDRVNTEAFF
V: TRBV5-1; J: TRBJ2-7; size: .; D: .; DNA: TGCGCCAGCAGCTTGGCCAAGGGGGGGGGATCCTACGAGCAGTACTTC; CDR3: CASSLAKGGGSYEQYF
V: TRBV5-5; J: TRBJ2-7; size: .; D: TRBD2; DNA: TGTGCCAGCAGCGAGAACCTCCCCTGGACTAGATTAGGTCGCACCTACGAGCAGTACTTC; CDR3: CASSENLPWTRLGRTYEQYF
V: TRBV6-6; J: TRBJ2-5; size: .; D: .; DNA: TGTGCCAGCACGCCTAGCGCGACACAAGAGACCCAGTACTTC; CDR3: CASTPSATQETQYF
V: TRBV28; J: TRBJ1-1; size: .; D: TRBD1; DNA: TGTGCCAGCAGTTTACTCGGACAGGGAAACACTGAAGCTTTCTTT; CDR3: CASSLLGQGNTEAFF
V: TRBV2; J: TRBJ2-3; size: .; D: TRBD2; DNA: TGTGCCAGCAGTGGCGGGGGGGCCAATGGAGATACGCAGTATTTT; CDR3: CASSGGGANGDTQYF
V: TRBV28; J: TRBJ1-1; size: .; D: .; DNA: TGTGCCAGCAACGCAGTGGACACTGAAGCTTTCTTT; CDR3: CASNAVDTEAFF
V: TRBV5-1; J: TRBJ2-2; size: .; D: TRBD2; DNA: TGCGCCAGCAGCTTGGCACTAGCGGGGGTCTCGAACACCGGGGAGCTGTTTTTT; CDR3: CASSLALAGVSNTGELFF
V: TRBV13; J: TRBJ2-1; size: .; D: .; DNA: TGTGCCAGCAGCTTAGTCGCCCACAGGGCTCAACCGTTCTTC; CDR3: CASSLVAHRAQPFF
V: TRBV6-1; J: TRBJ1-4; size: .; D: .; DNA: TGTGCCAGCAGCGGCGGGAGTGGTGGAGAAAAACTGTTTTTT; CDR3: CASSGGSGGEKLFF
V: TRBV7-2; J: TRBJ2-7; size: .; D: TRBD2; DNA: TGTGCCAGCAGCTTGGACGGACTAGCTGTTTACGAGCAGTACTTC; CDR3: CASSLDGLAVYEQYF
V: TRBV5-1; J: TRBJ2-1; size: .; D: TRBD2; DNA: TGCGCCAGCAGCTTGGTTAGCGGGGCAAAAAATGAGCAGTTCTTC; CDR3: CASSLVSGAKNEQFF
V: TRBV5-1; J: TRBJ2-1; size: .; D: TRBD2; DNA: TGCGCCAGCAGCTTCGGACTAGCGGGTTTGAGGGAGCAGTTCTTC; CDR3: CASSFGLAGLREQFF
V: TRBV7-9; J: TRBJ1-2; size: once; D: .; DNA: TGTGCCAGCAGCTGGGGGGGGGATTATGGCTACACCTTC; CDR3: CASSWGGDYGYTF
V: TRBV18; J: TRBJ1-5; size: few; D: .; DNA: TGTGCCAGCTCACCAGCAGATCAGCCCCAGCATTTT; CDR3: CASSPADQPQHF
V: TRBV6-1; J: TRBJ2-5; size: .; D: .; DNA: TGTGCCAGCTTTCCGCGACACAACGTCCAAGAGACCCAGTACTTC; CDR3: CASFPRHNVQETQYF
V: TRBV15; J: TRBJ2-5; size: .; D: .; DNA: TGTGCCACCAGCAGAGATATCAGCCAAGAGACCCAGTACTTC; CDR3: CATSRDISQETQYF
V: TRBV18; J: TRBJ1-4; size: .; D: .; DNA: TGTGCCAGCTCCCGTTCGACAGGAGAAAAACTGTTTTTT; CDR3: CASSRSTGEKLFF
V: TRBV6-5; J: TRBJ2-7; size: .; D: .; DNA: TGTGCCAGCAGGCTTAGACAGTCAGGATCTTACGAGCAGTACTTC; CDR3: CASRLRQSGSYEQYF
V: TRBV30; J: TRBJ1-2; size: .; D: .; DNA: TGTGCCTGGAGTAGAGGGGAGGGGCGACTGAAATATGGCTACACCTTC; CDR3: CAWSRGEGRLKYGYTF
V: TRBV5-1; J: TRBJ2-7; size: .; D: .; DNA: TGCGCCAGCAGCTTGGACCAGGGGAGCTCCTACGAGCAGTACTTC; CDR3: CASSLDQGSSYEQYF
V: TRBV6-5; J: TRBJ1-1; size: .; D: TRBD1; DNA: TGTGCCAGCAGTTACTCGGGACAGTCCTTGAACACTGAAGCTTTCTTT; CDR3: CASSYSGQSLNTEAFF
V: TRBV19; J: TRBJ2-7; size: .; D: TRBD1; DNA: TGTGCCAGTAGTAAGAAGACAGGGTTAGTTTACGAGCAGTACTTC; CDR3: CASSKKTGLVYEQYF
V: TRBV4-2; J: TRBJ2-7; size: .; D: .; DNA: TGTGCCAGCAGCCAGGTGTATAAGGGGGTCTACGAGCAGTACTTC; CDR3: CASSQVYKGVYEQYF
V: TRBV5-1; J: TRBJ2-1; size: .; D: .; DNA: TGCGCCAGCAGCTTGGGAGGCCTTTCTAATGAGCAGTTCTTC; CDR3: CASSLGGLSNEQFF
V: TRBV19; J: TRBJ1-2; size: .; D: TRBD1; DNA: TGTGCCAGCTCATCGAGGACAGGGGGCGACTATGGCTACACCTTC; CDR3: CASSSRTGGDYGYTF
V: TRBV19; J: TRBJ2-7; size: .; D: TRBD1; DNA: TGTGCCAGTAGCATGACAGGGATGGGATCCTACGAGCAGTACTTC; CDR3: CASSMTGMGSYEQYF
V: TRBV13; J: TRBJ1-6; size: .; D: TRBD1; DNA: TGTGCCAGCAGCTTAACAGGGGTTAATTCACCCCTCCACTTT; CDR3: CASSLTGVNSPLHF
V: TRBV2; J: TRBJ2-1; size: .; D: .; DNA: TGTGCCAGCAGTGAGATGGAGGGTTACAATGAGCAGTTCTTC; CDR3: CASSEMEGYNEQFF
V: TRBV19; J: TRBJ2-2; size: once; D: .; DNA: TGTGCCAGTAGTAAACTGGACACCGGGGAGCTGTTTTTT; CDR3: CASSKLDTGELFF
V: TRBV4-1; J: TRBJ2-7; size: .; D: .; DNA: TGCGCCAGCAGCCATCCGGGTCTCTCCTACGAGCAGTACTTC; CDR3: CASSHPGLSYEQYF
V: TRBV27; J: TRBJ2-2; size: .; D: TRBD2; DNA: TGTGCCAGCAGTTTATCAGTCCCCAGGACTAGCGGGAGCCGCGGGGAGCTGTTTTTT; CDR3: CASSLSVPRTSGSRGELFF
V: TRBV30; J: TRBJ1-2; size: .; D: TRBD1; DNA: TGTGCTTCCGGGACAGGTCTTAACTATGGCTACACCTTC; CDR3: CASGTGLNYGYTF
V: TRBV7-9; J: TRBJ2-2; size: .; D: TRBD1; DNA: TGTGCCAGCAGCTCTGCCTGGGACAGCAACACCGGGGAGCTGTTTTTT; CDR3: CASSSAWDSNTGELFF
V: TRBV13; J: TRBJ2-1; size: .; D: .; DNA: TGTGCCAGCAGCGTACAGGGTTTTTCCAATGAGCAGTTCTTC; CDR3: CASSVQGFSNEQFF
V: TRBV5-1; J: TRBJ1-1; size: .; D: .; DNA: TGCGCCAGCACCACAAGTTTGGGGGGTAACACTGAAGCTTTCTTT; CDR3: CASTTSLGGNTEAFF
V: TRBV19; J: TRBJ2-7; size: .; D: .; DNA: TGTGCCAGTAGTATAGACCGCTCCTACGAGCAGTACTTC; CDR3: CASSIDRSYEQYF
V: TRBV6-5; J: TRBJ1-1; size: .; D: .; DNA: TGTGCCAGCAGTTACTCGGGGGGATCCAACACTGAAGCTTTCTTT; CDR3: CASSYSGGSNTEAFF
V: TRBV2; J: TRBJ1-4; size: once; D: .; DNA: TGTGCCAGCAGCCCCGGGAGCCCAACAACTAATGAAAAACTGTTTTTT; CDR3: CASSPGSPTTNEKLFF
V: TRBV9; J: TRBJ2-7; size: .; D: TRBD1; DNA: TGTGCCAGCAGCACTTCTGACAGGGGGCTTAAGTACGAGCAGTACTTC; CDR3: CASSTSDRGLKYEQYF
V: TRBV9; J: TRBJ2-2; size: .; D: TRBD2; DNA: TGTGCCAGCAGCGTGGCTAGCGGGGCGACCGGGGAGCTGTTTTTT; CDR3: CASSVASGATGELFF
V: TRBV10-1; J: TRBJ1-2; size: .; D: TRBD1; DNA: TGCGCCAGCAGCTCTGGACAGGGGAGCTATGGCTACACCTTC; CDR3: CASSSGQGSYGYTF
V: TRBV9; J: TRBJ1-1; size: .; D: .; DNA: TGTGCCAGCAGCGTAGATAGGGGAACTGAAGCTTTCTTT; CDR3: CASSVDRGTEAFF
V: TRBV6-5; J: TRBJ2-7; size: .; D: TRBD2; DNA: TGTGCCAGCAGATTGACTAGCGAGATTTCCTACGAGCAGTACTTC; CDR3: CASRLTSEISYEQYF